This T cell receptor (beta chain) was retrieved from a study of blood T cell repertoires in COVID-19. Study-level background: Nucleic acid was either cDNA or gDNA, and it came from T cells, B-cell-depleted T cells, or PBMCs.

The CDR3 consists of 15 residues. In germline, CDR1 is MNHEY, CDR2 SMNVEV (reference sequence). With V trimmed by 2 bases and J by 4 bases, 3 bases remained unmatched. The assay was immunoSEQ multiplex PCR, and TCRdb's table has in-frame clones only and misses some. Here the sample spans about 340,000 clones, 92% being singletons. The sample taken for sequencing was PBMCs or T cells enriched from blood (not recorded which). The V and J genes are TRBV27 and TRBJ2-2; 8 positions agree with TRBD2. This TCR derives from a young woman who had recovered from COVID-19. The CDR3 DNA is TGTGCCAGCAGTTTAAGCGGGGGCCCCACCGGGGAGCTGTTTTTT. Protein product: CASSLSGGPTGELFF.